Detailed here is one TCR beta chain. Antigen unknown. The CDR3 end lies 3 residues beyond the end of the read and is filled in from the germline J gene. The CDR3 totals 12 residues. CDR1 and CDR2 from the germline V gene are DFQATT and SNEGSKA (reference sequence). The repertoire was sequenced with immunoSEQ multiplex PCR; TCRdb's copy has only in-frame clones and lacks some. The listing records roughly 38,000 clones. This entry belongs to a study of T cells in women clearing cervical HPV infection. Study in general: Controls' single incident HPV16 infection cleared within 12 months without precancer.

Study-wide findings and caveats: Associations may precede or follow infection; HPV-specific or memory T cells were not isolated. A classifier using richness and V gene abundances reached an AUC of around 0.83. Controls had more TRBV6-7 (approximately 0.16%) than cases (about 0.11%).

Sequencing used blood buffy coat. The V call is TRBV20-1, the J call TRBJ1-2; tentatively, D is TRBD1 (5 bases). The TCR was taken from a woman between 18 and 70 years old with a cervical HPV16 infection that either progressed to CIN3+ or cleared (not recorded which). The sequenced CDR3 bases are TGCAGTGCTAGACTAGACACAGGAGGC. Translating it yields CSARLDTGG. The entire CDR3 sequence reads CSARLDTGGYTF.